Sequencing of this T cell receptor beta chain was carried out in a study of OX40 agonist ivuxolimab in advanced cancers. Germline assignment: CDR1 SGHRS and CDR2 YFSETQ. Trimming cost V 4 bases and J 9 bases, with 11 bases left between them. This CDR3 spans 12 amino acids. Assay: immunoSEQ multiplex PCR; the TCRdb copy retains only in-frame clones and omits some. The repertoire holds about 73,000 clones, with about 87% as singletons. This receptor was taken from an adult with an advanced solid tumor such as melanoma, head and neck, liver or kidney cancer. The gene calls are TRBV5-1 and TRBJ2-1, with a possible D match to TRBD1 (6 bases). The sample consisted of CD4+ or CD8+ T cells sorted from blood, taken in a trial of the OX40 agonist ivuxolimab. CDR3 nucleotide sequence: TGCGCCAGCAGCCCAGGGGTTTTTGAGCAGTTCTTC. This sequence encodes CASSPGVFEQFF.